Below are 26 T cell receptor beta chains sequenced from a single sample in a study of cytomegalovirus exposure and HLA in healthy donors. In the PCR, 60 Vbeta and 13 Jbeta primers were used. The data were produced by immunoSEQ multiplex PCR, yet TCRdb's version contains in-frame clones alone and is incomplete. The sample records about 150,000 clones, around three quarters being singletons. Sequenced material: PBMCs. Every receptor here comes from a woman aged 40 to 55 in good health and CMV-seropositive.

The chain combines TRBV4-1 with TRBJ1-4; 8 nucleotides agree with TRBD1. Trimming cost V 7 bases and J 4 bases; bases outside gene matches: 5. The CDR3 runs 14 residues. Germline V CDR1 and CDR2: MGHRA, YSYEKL. CDR3 nucleotides: TGCGCCAGCAACGACAGGGGAAATAATGAAAAACTGTTTTTT. This codes for CASNDRGNNEKLFF.

This rearrangement joins TRBV5-1 to TRBJ1-2; 10 bases map to TRBD1. The CDR3 runs 14 residues. The V and J ends lost 4 bases and 3 bases, in that order; junction bases with no gene match: 3. Germline V gene sequence: CDR1 SGHRS, CDR2 YFSETQ. This CDR3 is CASSTGQGYYGYTF. CDR3 coding DNA: TGCGCCAGCAGCACGGGACAGGGGTACTATGGCTACACCTTC.

The table lists this clone with a count of one. The chain recombines TRBV12-5 with TRBJ1-3; D possibly corresponds to TRBD1 (6 bases). CDR1 is LGHNT and CDR2 is FRNRAP in the germline V gene. Trimming pared 0 bases from V and 11 bases from J, leaving 11 bases between. CDR3 length: 13 residues. The CDR3, as DNA: TGTGCTAGTGGTTTGGTACAGGGAAGTGCCATATATTTT. Its protein is CASGLVQGSAIYF.

With respect to this clone: At one end the junction does not follow the germline gene, possibly because of a read error. CDR3 DNA sequence: TGTTCCAGCAGGGAGAAAGCGGCCTACGAGCAGTACTTC. Translation: CSSREKAAYEQYF. The V gene is TRBV6-1, the J gene TRBJ2-7; D possibly matches TRBD1 or TRBD2 (5 bases each). The V gene's germline CDR1 is MNHNS and CDR2 SASEGT. CDR3 length: 13 residues.

V gene TRBV6-6 combines with J gene TRBJ2-3, with unresolved D. This CDR3 comprises 14 residues. V lost 6 bases to trimming and J lost 3 bases, with 13 bases between them. Germline CDR1 MNHNY, CDR2 SVGAGI (reference sequence). This chain's CDR3 is CASRSTANTDTQYF. CDR3 in DNA: TGTGCCAGCAGGAGTACAGCAAATACAGATACGCAGTATTTT.

V is TRBV7-9 and J is TRBJ1-2, with 10 bases fitting TRBD1. V trimming: 4 bases; J trimming: 5 bases; junction bases outside the gene matches: 7. This CDR3 is built from 15 residues. Germline V gene lookup returns CDR1 SEHNR and CDR2 FQNEAQ (reference sequence). The DNA of the CDR3 is TGTGCCAGCAGCTCCGGGACAGGGGCACGGTATGGCTACACCTTC. Protein sequence: CASSSGTGARYGYTF.

The V gene is TRBV23-1, the J gene TRBJ1-2, with D unclear. TRBV23-1 is an ORF; its function is uncertain. V gave up 6 bases and J gave up 8 bases, with 13 bases separating them. The CDR3 has 12 residues. The CDR3 DNA follows: TGCGCCAGCAGACCGACATGGCTGGGCTACACCTTC. Residues: CASRPTWLGYTF.

The chain uses TRBV2 and TRBJ1-5; 7 bases are a match to TRBD1. Germline-derived CDR1 and CDR2 are SNHLY and FYNNEI. CDR3 length equals 15 residues. Trimming at V came to 7 bases and at J to 0 bases, leaving 6 bases not matched to a gene. The CDR3 DNA reads TGTGCCAGCACCTTGACAGGGTTTAGCAATCAGCCCCAGCATTTT. It translates to CASTLTGFSNQPQHF. Combining the CDR3 with reference TRBV2 and TRBJ1-5 gives the whole variable domain EPEVTQTPSHQVTQMGQEVILRCVPISNHLYFYWYRQILGQKVEFLVSFYNNEISEKSEIFDDQFSVERPDGSNFTLKIRSTKLEDSAMYFCASTLTGFSNQPQHFGDGTRLSIL.

The chain is built from TRBV9 and TRBJ2-1, with D possibly TRBD2 on 6 matching bases. Trimming removed 4 bases from V and 5 bases from J, with 13 bases in between. The CDR3 has 14 residues. In germline, CDR1 is SGDLS, CDR2 YYNGEE. In nucleotides, the CDR3 is TGTGCCAGCAGCCCCCGGACTACTCACAATGAGCAGTTCTTC. Residues: CASSPRTTHNEQFF.

The chain is built from TRBV2 and TRBJ2-7; 9 bases are shared with TRBD2. V was pared by 7 bases and J by 2 bases, with 6 bases of the junction left unmatched. This CDR3 region has 14 residues. Germline CDR1 reads SNHLY; CDR2 reads FYNNEI. The CDR3 loop reads CASTGGLATYEQYF. As DNA, the CDR3 is TGTGCCAGCACTGGGGGACTAGCCACCTACGAGCAGTACTTC.

V gene TRBV9 combines with J gene TRBJ2-7; 8 bases are shared with TRBD2. In germline, CDR1 is SGDLS, CDR2 YYNGEE. The CDR3 spans 14 residues. V shed 3 bases, J shed 2 bases, and the junction held 4 bases outside the gene matches. The CDR3 DNA sequence: TGTGCCAGCAGCGGAACGGGGGGGGCCTACGAGCAGTACTTC. The encoded protein is CASSGTGGAYEQYF.

The chain uses TRBV5-1 and TRBJ2-1, with TRBD2 matching over 9 bases. Losses at the gene ends were 3 bases for V and 4 bases for J; bases not matched to a gene: 11. Germline CDR1 and CDR2: SGHRS and YFSETQ. The CDR3 loop spans 17 amino acids. The CDR3 coding sequence is TGCGCCAGCAGCTCCCAGGGGCGGGGGGGTGGTTACAATGAGCAGTTCTTC. This encodes CASSSQGRGGGYNEQFF.

The V call is TRBV9, the J call TRBJ1-2; D is undetermined. Looked up from germline, CDR1 is SGDLS and CDR2 is YYNGEE. The CDR3 totals 14 residues. V was shortened by 2 bases and J by 0 bases, with 8 bases between the two germline ends. This CDR3 reads CASSVEPSNYGYTF. The DNA for the CDR3 is TGTGCCAGCAGCGTCGAGCCTTCTAACTATGGCTACACCTTC.

The CDR3: CASSGVAGGAYEQYF. The DNA of the CDR3 is TGTGCCAGCAGTGGAGTAGCGGGGGGTGCCTACGAGCAGTACTTC. V and J are TRBV6-1 and TRBJ2-7; 10 positions agree with TRBD2. V lost 4 bases to trimming and J lost 2 bases; unmatched junction nucleotides: 5. The CDR3 has 15 amino acids. Germline CDR1 MNHNS, CDR2 SASEGT.

This clone appeared a single time. The rearrangement links TRBV6-1 to TRBJ1-3; possibly TRBD1 for D (5 bases). Germline CDR1 reads MNHNS; CDR2 reads SASEGT. The V end was cut by 5 bases, the J end by 0 bases, with 11 bases between. The CDR3 has 15 amino acids. CDR3 DNA sequence: TGTGCCAGCAGTCGAGACAGAGACTCTGGAAACACCATATATTTT. This gives the protein CASSRDRDSGNTIYF.

The V gene is TRBV18, the J gene TRBJ2-2, with TRBD2 matching over 8 bases. Germline V gene lookup returns CDR1 KGHSH and CDR2 LQKENI. The J segment lost 2 bases and the V segment lost 6 bases, leaving 8 bases of the junction unmatched. The length of the CDR3 is 16 residues. The CDR3 sequence: CASSPFAGGNTGELFF. Written as DNA, the CDR3 is TGTGCCAGCTCGCCTTTTGCGGGGGGAAACACCGGGGAGCTGTTTTTT.

J is TRBJ2-7 and V is TRBV5-1; 14 bases align to TRBD2. Germline V gene sequence: CDR1 SGHRS, CDR2 YFSETQ. J gave up 1 base and V 3 bases, and 6 bases lay outside the gene matches. This CDR3 region has 17 residues. The CDR3 coding sequence is TGCGCCAGCAGCTACTCCGGGACTAGCGGGGGATCCTACGAGCAGTACTTC. It codes for CASSYSGTSGGSYEQYF. The full variable domain, completed using reference TRBV5-1 and TRBJ2-7, is KAGVTQTPRYLIKTRGQQVTLSCSPISGHRSVSWYQQTPGQGLQFLFEYFSETQRNKGNFPGRFSGRQFSNSRSEMNVSTLELGDSALYLCASSYSGTSGGSYEQYFGPGTRLTVT.

This clone was seen only once. One end of the junction fails to match germline, which may point to a read error. The V and J genes are TRBV7-9 and TRBJ1-5; 7 bases align to TRBD1. This CDR3 has 17 amino acids. Germline values: CDR1 SEHNR, CDR2 FQNEAQ (reference sequence). The CDR3 DNA sequence: TGTTCCAGCAGCCGATCACGGGACAGTTATAGCAATCAGCCCCAGCATTTT. Protein sequence: CSSSRSRDSYSNQPQHF.

The V call is TRBV5-1, the J call TRBJ2-7; D might be TRBD1 (6 bases). The CDR3 has 13 amino acids. V lost 1 base and J lost 5, with 10 bases in between. Germline V gene lookup returns CDR1 SGHRS and CDR2 YFSETQ. The CDR3 protein is CASSLYSGDEQYF. The DNA for the CDR3 is TGCGCCAGCAGCTTGTATTCAGGGGACGAGCAGTACTTC.

The chain is built from TRBV21-1 and TRBJ2-7; the table's D call, TRBD1, has no DNA check behind it. TRBV21-1 is recorded as a pseudogene. The CDR3 has 15 amino acids. The CDR3 nucleotides are TGTGCCAGCAGTTCAAGTTCGGGACAAGACTACGAGCAGTACTTC. It codes for CASSSSSGQDYEQYF.

The V call is TRBV7-6, the J call TRBJ2-7; D is unclear. The CDR3 spans 13 residues. The germline V and J ends were trimmed by 1 base and 3 bases, with 7 bases remaining between them. CDR1 is SGHVS and CDR2 is FNYEAQ in the germline V gene. The DNA of the CDR3 is TGTGCCAGCAGCTTAGGACTGAGCTACGAGCAGTACTTC. It is translated as CASSLGLSYEQYF.

This chain links TRBV7-9 with TRBJ1-2, with a tentative D call TRBD1 (5 bases). Per germline, CDR1 SEHNR and CDR2 FQNEAQ (reference sequence). This CDR3 comprises 14 residues. V was clipped by 4 bases and J by 8 bases, with 17 bases between them. CDR3 in amino acids: CASSSAVQARGYTF. CDR3 in DNA: TGTGCCAGCAGCTCCGCGGTACAGGCCAGGGGCTACACCTTC.

The J gene is TRBJ1-1, the V gene TRBV11-2, with 8 bases lining up with TRBD1. This CDR3 is 15 amino acids long. V dropped 5 bases and J dropped 5; count of bases not matched to a gene: 10. Germline V gene lookup returns CDR1 SGHAT and CDR2 FQNNGV. The CDR3 nucleotides read TGTGCCAGCAGCCCCCTAGGACAGGGTTGGACTGAAGCTTTCTTT. It codes for CASSPLGQGWTEAFF.

V and J are TRBV11-3 and TRBJ2-3; a possible D gene is TRBD1 (5 bases). V lost 3 bases, J lost 6 bases, and 16 bases lay in between. The CDR3 runs 15 residues. Germline CDR1 reads SGHNT; CDR2 reads YENEEA. The CDR3 protein is CASSLSTGTVDTQYF. The CDR3 DNA sequence: TGTGCCAGCAGCTTGTCAACAGGAACTGTGGATACGCAGTATTTT. Looking up the rest from reference TRBV11-3 and TRBJ2-3 gives the full variable domain: EAGVVQSPRYKIIEKKQPVAFWCNPISGHNTLYWYLQNLGQGPELLIRYENEEAVDDSQLPKDRFSAERLKGVDSTLKIQPAELGDSAVYLCASSLSTGTVDTQYFGPGTRLTVL.

This chain connects TRBV5-5 to TRBJ1-4; D possibly corresponds to TRBD1 (5 bases). The CDR3 is 13 amino acids. Trimming shortened V by 3 bases and J by 8 bases, and 11 bases separated the two germline ends. Per the germline V gene, CDR1 is SGHKS and CDR2 is YYEKEE (reference sequence). CDR3 DNA: TGTGCCAGCAGCTCGGGACTGGGGGAAAAACTGTTTTTT. It yields the protein CASSSGLGEKLFF.

The J gene is TRBJ1-2, the V gene TRBV7-9, with 11 bases identical to TRBD1. The length of the CDR3 is 15 residues. V dropped 5 bases and J dropped 5; count of bases not matched to a gene: 7. Germline CDR1 SEHNR, CDR2 FQNEAQ (reference sequence). The CDR3 bases are TGTGCCAGCAGCGAAGGGACAGGGGGAGGATATGGCTACACCTTC. Translating gives CASSEGTGGGYGYTF.